The clone carrying this TCR beta chain was observed many times. Antigen specificity is unknown. This entry is derived from a study of glioma-infiltrating T cells. Notes on the study in general: Tissue-blood divergence was below expectation in non-neoplastic patients, above in gliomas. Only very few CDR3 sequences appeared in both tissue and blood.

Amplification of TCR alpha and beta CDR3 regions from RNA used iRepertoire nested multiplex PCR. One-step reverse transcription and amplification started from around 100-400 ng of tissue mRNA or PBMC total RNA. MiXCR was run by TCRdb on the multiplex PCR reads, yielding one entry per CDR3 protein. The data show over 100,000 distinct CDR3 sequences, with less than 30% seen just once and roughly 30% held by the top ten. V was cut by 5 bases and J by 8 bases, with 15 bases left in between. Germline-derived CDR1 and CDR2 are SGHTA and FQGNSA. The CDR3 sequence is 14 residues long. The specimen sequenced was glioma tissue, nonneoplastic brain tissue, or PBMCs (not recorded which). The TCR originated in a human donor with low-grade glioma or glioblastoma, undergoing nonglioma brain surgery, or in good health (not recorded which). J is TRBJ1-4 and V is TRBV7-2; D might be TRBD1 (5 bases). In nucleotides, the CDR3 is TGTGCCAGCAGCCCACAGGCCGCGGGGGAAAAACTGTTTTTT. It encodes CASSPQAAGEKLFF. Full variable domain (missing parts from reference TRBV7-2 and TRBJ1-4): GAGVSQSPSNKVTEKGKDVELRCDPISGHTALYWYRQSLGQGLEFLIYFQGNSAPDKSGLPSDRFSAERTGGSVSTLTIQRTQQEDSAVYLCASSPQAAGEKLFFGSGTQLSVL.